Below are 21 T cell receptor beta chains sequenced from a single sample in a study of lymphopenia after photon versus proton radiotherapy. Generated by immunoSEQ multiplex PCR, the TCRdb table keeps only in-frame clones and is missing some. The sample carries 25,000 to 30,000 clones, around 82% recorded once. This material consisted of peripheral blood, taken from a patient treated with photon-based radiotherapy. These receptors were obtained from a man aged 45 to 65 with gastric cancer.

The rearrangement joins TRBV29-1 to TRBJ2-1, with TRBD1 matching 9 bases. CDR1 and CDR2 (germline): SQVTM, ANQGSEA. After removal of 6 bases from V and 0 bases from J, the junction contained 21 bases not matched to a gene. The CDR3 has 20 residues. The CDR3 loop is CSVLRKGGWTGASSYNEQFF. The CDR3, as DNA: TGCAGCGTCCTCCGGAAAGGGGGGTGGACAGGGGCGAGCTCCTACAATGAGCAGTTCTTC.

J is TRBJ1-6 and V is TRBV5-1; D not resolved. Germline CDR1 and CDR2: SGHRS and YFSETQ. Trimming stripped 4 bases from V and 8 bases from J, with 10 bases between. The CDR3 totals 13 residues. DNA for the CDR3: TGCGCCAGCAGCAAGGGAGTTGATTCACCCCTCCACTTT. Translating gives CASSKGVDSPLHF.

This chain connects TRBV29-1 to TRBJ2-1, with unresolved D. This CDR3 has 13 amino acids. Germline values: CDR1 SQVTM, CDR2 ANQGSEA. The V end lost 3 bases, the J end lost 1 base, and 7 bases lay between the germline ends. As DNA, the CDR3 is TGCAGCGTTGAGTGGTGGTCCTACAATGAGCAGTTCTTC. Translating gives CSVEWWSYNEQFF.

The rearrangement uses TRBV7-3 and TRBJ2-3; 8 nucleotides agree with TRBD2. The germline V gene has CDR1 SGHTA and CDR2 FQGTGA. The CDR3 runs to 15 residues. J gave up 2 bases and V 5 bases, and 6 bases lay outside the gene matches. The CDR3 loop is CASSVLAGTTDTQYF. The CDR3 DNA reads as TGTGCCAGCAGCGTGTTAGCGGGGACCACAGATACGCAGTATTTT.

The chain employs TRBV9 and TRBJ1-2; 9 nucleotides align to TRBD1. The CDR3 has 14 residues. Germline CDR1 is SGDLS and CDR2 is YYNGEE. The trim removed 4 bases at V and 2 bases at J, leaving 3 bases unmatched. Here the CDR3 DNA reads TGTGCCAGCAGCAAGGACAGGGGAAACTATGGCTACACCTTC. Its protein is CASSKDRGNYGYTF.

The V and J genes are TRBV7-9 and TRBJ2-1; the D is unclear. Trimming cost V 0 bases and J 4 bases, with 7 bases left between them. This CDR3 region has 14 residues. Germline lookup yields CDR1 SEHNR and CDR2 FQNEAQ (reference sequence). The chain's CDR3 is CASSLAGSYNEQFF. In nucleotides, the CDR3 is TGTGCCAGCAGCTTAGCTGGGTCGTACAATGAGCAGTTCTTC.

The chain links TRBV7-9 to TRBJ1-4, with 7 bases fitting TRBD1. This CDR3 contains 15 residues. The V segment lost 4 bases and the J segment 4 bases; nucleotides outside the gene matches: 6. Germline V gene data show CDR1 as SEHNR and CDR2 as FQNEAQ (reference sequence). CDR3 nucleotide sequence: TGTGCCAGCAGCTGGTTGGGACAGTATAATGAAAAACTGTTTTTT. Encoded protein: CASSWLGQYNEKLFF.

DNA for the CDR3: TGTGCCATCAGTGAGCTTCTAGGGAAGGGAAATGAGCAGTTCTTC. Its protein product is CAISELLGKGNEQFF. The rearrangement joins TRBV10-3 to TRBJ2-1; D is unresolved. Germline values: CDR1 ENHRY, CDR2 SYGVKD. There are 15 residues in the CDR3. V lost 2 bases to trimming and J lost 7 bases, with 15 bases between them.

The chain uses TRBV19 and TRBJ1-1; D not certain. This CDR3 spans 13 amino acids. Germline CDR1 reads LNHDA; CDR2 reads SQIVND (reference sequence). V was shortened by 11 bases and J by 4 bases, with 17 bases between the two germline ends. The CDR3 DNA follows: TGTGCCTGTGAAGGCCTGGGGAGCACTGAAGCTTTCTTT. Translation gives CACEGLGSTEAFF.

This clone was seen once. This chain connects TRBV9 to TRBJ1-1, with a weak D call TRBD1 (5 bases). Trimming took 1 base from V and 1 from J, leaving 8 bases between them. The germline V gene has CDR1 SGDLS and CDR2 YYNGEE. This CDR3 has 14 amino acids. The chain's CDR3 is CASSVSGGNTEAFF. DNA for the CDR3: TGTGCCAGCAGCGTATCGGGGGGGAACACTGAAGCTTTCTTT.

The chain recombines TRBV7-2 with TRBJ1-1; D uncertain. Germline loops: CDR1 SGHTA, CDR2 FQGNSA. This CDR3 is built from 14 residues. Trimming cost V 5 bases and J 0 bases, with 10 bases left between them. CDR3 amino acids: CASSRRQMNTEAFF. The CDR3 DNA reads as TGTGCCAGCAGCCGACGACAAATGAACACTGAAGCTTTCTTT.

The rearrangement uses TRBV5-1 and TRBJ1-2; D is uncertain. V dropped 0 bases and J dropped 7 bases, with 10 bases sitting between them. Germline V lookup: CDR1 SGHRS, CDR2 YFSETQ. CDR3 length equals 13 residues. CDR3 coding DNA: TGCGCCAGCAGCTTGGTTGGGGAGCGTGGCTACACCTTC. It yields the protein CASSLVGERGYTF.

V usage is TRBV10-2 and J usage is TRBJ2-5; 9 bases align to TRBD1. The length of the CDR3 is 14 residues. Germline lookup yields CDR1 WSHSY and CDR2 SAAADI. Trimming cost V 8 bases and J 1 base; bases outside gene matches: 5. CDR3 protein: CASRGTGIQETQYF. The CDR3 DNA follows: TGCGCCAGCCGGGGGACAGGGATCCAAGAGACCCAGTACTTC.

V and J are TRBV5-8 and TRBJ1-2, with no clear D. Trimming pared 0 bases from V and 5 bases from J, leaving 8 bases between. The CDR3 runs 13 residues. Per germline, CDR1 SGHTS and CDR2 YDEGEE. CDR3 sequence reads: CASSLDAGYGYTF. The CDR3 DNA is TGTGCCAGCAGCTTGGATGCGGGTTATGGCTACACCTTC.

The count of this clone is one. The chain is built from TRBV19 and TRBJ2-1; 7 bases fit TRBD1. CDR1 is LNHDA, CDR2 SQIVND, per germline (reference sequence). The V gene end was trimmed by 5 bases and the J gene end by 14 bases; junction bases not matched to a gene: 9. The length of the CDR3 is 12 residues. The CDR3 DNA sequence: TGTGCCAGTAGTCTTCAACAGGGGAAAGAGTTCTTC. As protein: CASSLQQGKEFF. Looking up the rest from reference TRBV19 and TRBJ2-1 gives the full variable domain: DGGITQSPKYLFRKEGQNVTLSCEQNLNHDAMYWYRQDPGQGLRLIYYSQIVNDFQKGDIAEGYSVSREKKESFPLTVTSAQKNPTAFYLCASSLQQGKEFFGPGTRLTVL.

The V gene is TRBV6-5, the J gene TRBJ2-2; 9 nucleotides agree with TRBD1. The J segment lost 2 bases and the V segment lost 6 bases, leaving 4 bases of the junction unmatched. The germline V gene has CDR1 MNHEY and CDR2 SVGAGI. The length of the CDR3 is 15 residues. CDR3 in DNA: TGTGCCAGCAGCTGGGACAGGGCCAACACCGGGGAGCTGTTTTTT. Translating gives CASSWDRANTGELFF.

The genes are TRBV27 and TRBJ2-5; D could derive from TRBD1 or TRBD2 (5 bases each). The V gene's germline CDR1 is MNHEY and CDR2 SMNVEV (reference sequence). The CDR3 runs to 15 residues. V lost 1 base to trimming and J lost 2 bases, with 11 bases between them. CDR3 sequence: CASSLLGVRQETQYF. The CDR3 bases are TGTGCCAGCAGTTTATTGGGGGTTCGGCAAGAGACCCAGTACTTC.

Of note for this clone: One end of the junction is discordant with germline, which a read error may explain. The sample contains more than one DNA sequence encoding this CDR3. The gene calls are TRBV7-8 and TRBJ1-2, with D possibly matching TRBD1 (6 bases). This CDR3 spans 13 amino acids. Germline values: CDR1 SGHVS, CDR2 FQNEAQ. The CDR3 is CASRPDSLGGYTF. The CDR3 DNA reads TGTGCCAGCAGACCGGACAGCCTCGGTGGCTACACCTTT.

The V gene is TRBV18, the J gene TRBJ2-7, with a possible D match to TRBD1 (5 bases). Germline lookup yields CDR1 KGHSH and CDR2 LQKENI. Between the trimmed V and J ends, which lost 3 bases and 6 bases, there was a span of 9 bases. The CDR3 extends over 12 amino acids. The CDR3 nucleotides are TGTGCCAGCTCACCGGACAACGGCGAGCAGTACGTC. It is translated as CASSPDNGEQYV.

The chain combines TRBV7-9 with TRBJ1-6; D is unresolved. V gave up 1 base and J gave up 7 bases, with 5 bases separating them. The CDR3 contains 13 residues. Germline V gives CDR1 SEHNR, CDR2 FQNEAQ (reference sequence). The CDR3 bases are TGTGCCAGCAGCTTAGAACAGAATTCACCCCTCCACTTT. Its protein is CASSLEQNSPLHF.

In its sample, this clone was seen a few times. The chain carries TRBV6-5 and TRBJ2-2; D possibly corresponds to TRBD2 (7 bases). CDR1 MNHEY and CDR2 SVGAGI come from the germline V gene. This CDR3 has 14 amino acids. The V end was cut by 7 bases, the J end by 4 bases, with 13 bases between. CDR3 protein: CASTLRGGTGELFF. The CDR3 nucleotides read TGTGCCAGCACCCTTAGGGGGGGCACCGGGGAGCTGTTTTTT.